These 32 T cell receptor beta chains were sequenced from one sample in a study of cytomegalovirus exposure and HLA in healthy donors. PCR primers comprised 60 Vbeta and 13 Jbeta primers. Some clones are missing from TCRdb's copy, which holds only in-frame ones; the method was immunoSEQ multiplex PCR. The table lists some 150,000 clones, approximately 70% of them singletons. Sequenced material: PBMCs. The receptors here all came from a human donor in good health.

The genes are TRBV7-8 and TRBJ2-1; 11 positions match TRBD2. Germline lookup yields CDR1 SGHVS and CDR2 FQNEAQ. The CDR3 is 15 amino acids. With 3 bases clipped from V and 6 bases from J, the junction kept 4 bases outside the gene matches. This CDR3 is CASSLLAGGPNEQFF. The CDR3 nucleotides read TGTGCCAGCAGCTTGCTAGCGGGAGGCCCCAATGAGCAGTTCTTC.

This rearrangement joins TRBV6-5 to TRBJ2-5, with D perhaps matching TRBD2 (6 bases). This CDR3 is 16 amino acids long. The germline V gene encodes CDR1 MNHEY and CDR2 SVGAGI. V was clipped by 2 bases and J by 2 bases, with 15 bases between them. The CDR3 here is CASSYRGGNPQETQYF. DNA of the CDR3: TGTGCCAGCAGTTACCGCGGCGGGAACCCTCAAGAGACCCAGTACTTC.

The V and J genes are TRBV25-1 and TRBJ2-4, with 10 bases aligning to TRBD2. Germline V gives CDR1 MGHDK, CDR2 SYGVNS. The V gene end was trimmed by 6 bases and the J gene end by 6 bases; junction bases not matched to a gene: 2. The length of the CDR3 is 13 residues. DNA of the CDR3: TGTGCCAGCAGAGCGGGAGGGGGAAACATTCAGTACTTC. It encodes CASRAGGGNIQYF.

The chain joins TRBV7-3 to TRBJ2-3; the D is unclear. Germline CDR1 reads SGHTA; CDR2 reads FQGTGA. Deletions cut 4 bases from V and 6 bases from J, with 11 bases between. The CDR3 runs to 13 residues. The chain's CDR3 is CASSSPYLDTQYF. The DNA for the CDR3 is TGTGCCAGCAGCTCTCCTTATTTGGATACGCAGTATTTT. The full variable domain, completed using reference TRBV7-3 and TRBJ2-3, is GAGVSQTPSNKVTEKGKYVELRCDPISGHTALYWYRQSLGQGPEFLIYFQGTGAADDSGLPNDRFFAVRPEGSVSTLKIQRTERGDSAVYLCASSSPYLDTQYFGPGTRLTVL.

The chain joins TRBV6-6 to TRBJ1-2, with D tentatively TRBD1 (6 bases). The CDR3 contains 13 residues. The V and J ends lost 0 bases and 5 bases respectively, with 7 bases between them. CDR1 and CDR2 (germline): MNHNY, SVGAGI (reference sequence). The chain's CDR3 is CASSYSGGYGYTF. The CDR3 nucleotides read TGTGCCAGCAGTTACTCAGGGGGTTATGGCTACACCTTC.

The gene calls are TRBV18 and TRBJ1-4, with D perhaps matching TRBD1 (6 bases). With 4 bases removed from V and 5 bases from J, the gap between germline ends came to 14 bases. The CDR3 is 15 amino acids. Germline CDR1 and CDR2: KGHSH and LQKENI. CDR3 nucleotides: TGTGCCAGCTCACAGGGCGGGGGCGAGAATGAAAAACTGTTTTTT. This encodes CASSQGGGENEKLFF.

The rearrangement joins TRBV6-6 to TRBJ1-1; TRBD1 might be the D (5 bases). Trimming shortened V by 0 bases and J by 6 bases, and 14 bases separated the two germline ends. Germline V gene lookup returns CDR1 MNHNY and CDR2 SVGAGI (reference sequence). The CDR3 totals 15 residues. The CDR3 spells CASSYSPDWGAEAFF. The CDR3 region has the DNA TGTGCCAGCAGTTACTCTCCGGATTGGGGGGCTGAAGCTTTCTTT.

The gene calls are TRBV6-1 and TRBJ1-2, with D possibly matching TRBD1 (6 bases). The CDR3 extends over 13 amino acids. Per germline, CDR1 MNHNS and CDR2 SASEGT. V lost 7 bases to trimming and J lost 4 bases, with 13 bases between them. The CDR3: CASTHRAPYGYTF. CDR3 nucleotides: TGTGCCAGCACCCACAGGGCCCCCTATGGCTACACCTTC.

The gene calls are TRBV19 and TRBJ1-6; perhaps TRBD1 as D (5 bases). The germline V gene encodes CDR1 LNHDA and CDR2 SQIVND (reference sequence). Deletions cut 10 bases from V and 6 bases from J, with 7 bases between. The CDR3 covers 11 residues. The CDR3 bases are TGTGCCACCCAGGGTAATTCACCCCTCCACTTT. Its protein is CATQGNSPLHF.

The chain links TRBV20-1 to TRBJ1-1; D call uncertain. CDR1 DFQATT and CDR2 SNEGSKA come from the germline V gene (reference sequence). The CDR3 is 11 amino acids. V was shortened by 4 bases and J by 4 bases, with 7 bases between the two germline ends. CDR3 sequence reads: CSATYGTEAFF. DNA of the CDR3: TGCAGTGCTACCTACGGCACTGAAGCTTTCTTT.

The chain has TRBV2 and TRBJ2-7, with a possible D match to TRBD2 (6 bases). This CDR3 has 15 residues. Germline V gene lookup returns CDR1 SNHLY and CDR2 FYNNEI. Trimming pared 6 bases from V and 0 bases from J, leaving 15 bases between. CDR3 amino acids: CASSPTPGLSYEQYF. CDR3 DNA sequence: TGTGCCAGCAGCCCTACACCGGGACTCTCCTACGAGCAGTACTTC.

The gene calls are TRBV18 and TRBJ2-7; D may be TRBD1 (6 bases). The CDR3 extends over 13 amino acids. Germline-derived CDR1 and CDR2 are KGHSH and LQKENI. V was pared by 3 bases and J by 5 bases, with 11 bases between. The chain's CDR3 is CASSPGTLDEQYF. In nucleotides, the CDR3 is TGTGCCAGCTCACCCGGGACACTCGACGAGCAGTACTTC.

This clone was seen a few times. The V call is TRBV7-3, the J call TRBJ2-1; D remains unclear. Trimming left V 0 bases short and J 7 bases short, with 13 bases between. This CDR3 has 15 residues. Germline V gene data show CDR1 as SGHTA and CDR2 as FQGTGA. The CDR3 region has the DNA TGTGCCAGCAGCTTAACCGGCGGTAGTGCGAATGAGCAGTTCTTC. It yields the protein CASSLTGGSANEQFF.

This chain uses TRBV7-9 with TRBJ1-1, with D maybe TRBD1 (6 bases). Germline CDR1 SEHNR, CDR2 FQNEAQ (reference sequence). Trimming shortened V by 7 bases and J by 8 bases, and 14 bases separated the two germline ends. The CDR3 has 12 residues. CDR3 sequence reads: CASTRTGSEAFF. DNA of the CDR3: TGTGCCAGCACCCGAACAGGGTCAGAAGCTTTCTTT.

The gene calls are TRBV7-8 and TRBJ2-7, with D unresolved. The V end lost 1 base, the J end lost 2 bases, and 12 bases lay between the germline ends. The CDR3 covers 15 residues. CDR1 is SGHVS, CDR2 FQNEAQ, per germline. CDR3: CASSLGARLAYEQYF. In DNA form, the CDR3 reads TGTGCCAGCAGCTTAGGTGCACGCCTAGCCTACGAGCAGTACTTC.

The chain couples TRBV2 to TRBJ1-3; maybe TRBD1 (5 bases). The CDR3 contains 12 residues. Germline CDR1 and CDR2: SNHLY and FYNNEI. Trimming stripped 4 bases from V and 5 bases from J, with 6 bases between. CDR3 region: CASSGQRNTIYF. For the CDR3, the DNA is TGTGCCAGCAGTGGACAGAGAAACACCATATATTTT.

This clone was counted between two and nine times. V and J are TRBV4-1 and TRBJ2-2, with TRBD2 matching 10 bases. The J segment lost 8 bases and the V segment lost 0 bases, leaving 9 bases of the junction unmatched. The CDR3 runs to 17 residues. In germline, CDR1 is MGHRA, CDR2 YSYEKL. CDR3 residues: CASSQDSLAGVAGELFF. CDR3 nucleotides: TGCGCCAGCAGCCAAGATTCCCTAGCGGGAGTTGCTGGGGAGCTGTTTTTT.

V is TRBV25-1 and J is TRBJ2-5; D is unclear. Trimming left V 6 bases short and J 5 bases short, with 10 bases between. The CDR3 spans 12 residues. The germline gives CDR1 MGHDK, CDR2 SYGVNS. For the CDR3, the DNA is TGTGCCAGCAGCTCTTCTGTGGAGACCCAGTACTTC. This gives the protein CASSSSVETQYF.

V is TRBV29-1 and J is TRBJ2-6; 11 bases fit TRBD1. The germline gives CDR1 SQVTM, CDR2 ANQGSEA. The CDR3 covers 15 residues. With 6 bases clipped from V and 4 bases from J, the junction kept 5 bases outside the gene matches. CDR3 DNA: TGCAGCGTGGGGGACAGGGGGGCGGGGGCCAACGTCCTGACTTTC. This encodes CSVGDRGAGANVLTF.

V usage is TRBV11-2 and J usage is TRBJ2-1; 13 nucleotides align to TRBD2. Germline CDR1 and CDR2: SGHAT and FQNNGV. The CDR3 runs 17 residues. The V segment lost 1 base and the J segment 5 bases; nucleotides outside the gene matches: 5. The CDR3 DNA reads TGTGCCAGCAGCTTAGGGACCGGGACTAGCGGGAACAATGAGCAGTTCTTC. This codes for CASSLGTGTSGNNEQFF.

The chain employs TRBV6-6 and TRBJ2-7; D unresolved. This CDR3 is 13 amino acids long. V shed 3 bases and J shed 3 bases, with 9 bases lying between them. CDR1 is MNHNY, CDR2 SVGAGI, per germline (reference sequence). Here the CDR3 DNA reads TGTGCCAGCAGTTATCCAGACTTCTACGAGCAGTACTTC. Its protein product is CASSYPDFYEQYF.

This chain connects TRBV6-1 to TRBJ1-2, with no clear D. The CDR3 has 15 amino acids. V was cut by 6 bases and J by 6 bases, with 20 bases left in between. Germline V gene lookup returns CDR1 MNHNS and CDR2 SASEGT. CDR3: CASSQIEGRVDGYTF. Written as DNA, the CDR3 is TGTGCCAGCAGCCAAATTGAGGGTAGAGTTGATGGCTACACCTTC.

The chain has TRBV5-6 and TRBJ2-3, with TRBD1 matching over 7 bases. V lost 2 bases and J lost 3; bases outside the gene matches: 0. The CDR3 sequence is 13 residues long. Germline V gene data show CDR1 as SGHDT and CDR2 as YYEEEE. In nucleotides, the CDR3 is TGTGCCAGCAGCTTACAGGGGACAGATACGCAGTATTTT. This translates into CASSLQGTDTQYF.

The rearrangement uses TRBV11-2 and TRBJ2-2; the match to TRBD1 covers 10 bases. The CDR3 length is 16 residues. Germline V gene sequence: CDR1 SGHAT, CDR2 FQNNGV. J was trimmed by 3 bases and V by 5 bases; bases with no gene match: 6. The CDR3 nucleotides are TGTGCCAGCAGCGGCCGGGACAGGGGTTACACCGGGGAGCTGTTTTTT. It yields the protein CASSGRDRGYTGELFF.

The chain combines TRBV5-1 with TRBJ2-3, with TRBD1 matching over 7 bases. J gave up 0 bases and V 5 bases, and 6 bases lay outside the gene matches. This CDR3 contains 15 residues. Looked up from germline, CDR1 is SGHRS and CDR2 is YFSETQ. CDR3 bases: TGCGCCAGCAGTGGGGACAGCGCTAGCACAGATACGCAGTATTTT. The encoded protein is CASSGDSASTDTQYF.

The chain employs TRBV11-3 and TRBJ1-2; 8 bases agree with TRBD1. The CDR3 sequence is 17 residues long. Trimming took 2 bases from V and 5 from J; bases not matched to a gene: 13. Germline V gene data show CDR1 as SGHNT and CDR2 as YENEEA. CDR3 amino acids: CASSLSGTGPTIYGYTF. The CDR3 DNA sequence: TGTGCCAGCAGCTTATCTGGGACAGGTCCTACCATTTATGGCTACACCTTC.

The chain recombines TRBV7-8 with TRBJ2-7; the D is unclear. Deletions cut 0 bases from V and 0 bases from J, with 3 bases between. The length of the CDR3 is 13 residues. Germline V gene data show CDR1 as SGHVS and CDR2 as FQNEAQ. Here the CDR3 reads CASSLASSYEQYF. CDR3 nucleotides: TGTGCCAGCAGCTTAGCTAGCTCCTACGAGCAGTACTTC.

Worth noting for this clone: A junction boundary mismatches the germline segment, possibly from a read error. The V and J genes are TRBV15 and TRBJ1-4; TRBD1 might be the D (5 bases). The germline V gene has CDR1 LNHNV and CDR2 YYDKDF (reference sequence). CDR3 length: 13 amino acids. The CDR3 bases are TGTGCCACCAGCAGAGATGGGGGGACGAGCATCGATTTT. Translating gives CATSRDGGTSIDF.

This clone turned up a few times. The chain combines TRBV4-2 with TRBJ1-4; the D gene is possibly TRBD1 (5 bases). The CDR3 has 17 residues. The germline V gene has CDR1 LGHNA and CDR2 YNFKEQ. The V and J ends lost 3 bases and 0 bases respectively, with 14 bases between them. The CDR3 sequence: CASSQLDRSATNEKLFF. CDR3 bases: TGTGCCAGCAGCCAGCTCGACAGATCTGCAACTAATGAAAAACTGTTTTTT.

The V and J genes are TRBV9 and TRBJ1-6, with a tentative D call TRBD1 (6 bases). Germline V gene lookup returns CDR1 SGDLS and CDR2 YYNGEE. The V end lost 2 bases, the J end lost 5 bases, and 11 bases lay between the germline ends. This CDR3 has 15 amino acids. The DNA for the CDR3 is TGTGCCAGCAGCGTTTGGGGGCCCGATAATTCACCCCTCCACTTT. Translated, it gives CASSVWGPDNSPLHF.

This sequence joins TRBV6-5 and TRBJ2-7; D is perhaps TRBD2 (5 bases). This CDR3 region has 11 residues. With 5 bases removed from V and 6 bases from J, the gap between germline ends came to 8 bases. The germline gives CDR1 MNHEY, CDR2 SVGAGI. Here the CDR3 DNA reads TGTGCCAGCAGTAACGGGGTCGAGCAGTACTTC. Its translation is CASSNGVEQYF.

The CDR3 nucleotides read TGTGCCAGCAGTTTTGAGCGGGCAACCTACAATGAGCAGTTCTTC. This codes for CASSFERATYNEQFF. The chain is built from TRBV27 and TRBJ2-1; weak D call: TRBD2 (6 bases). The CDR3 length is 15 residues. Trimming pared 3 bases from V and 2 bases from J, leaving 11 bases between. Germline V gives CDR1 MNHEY, CDR2 SMNVEV (reference sequence).